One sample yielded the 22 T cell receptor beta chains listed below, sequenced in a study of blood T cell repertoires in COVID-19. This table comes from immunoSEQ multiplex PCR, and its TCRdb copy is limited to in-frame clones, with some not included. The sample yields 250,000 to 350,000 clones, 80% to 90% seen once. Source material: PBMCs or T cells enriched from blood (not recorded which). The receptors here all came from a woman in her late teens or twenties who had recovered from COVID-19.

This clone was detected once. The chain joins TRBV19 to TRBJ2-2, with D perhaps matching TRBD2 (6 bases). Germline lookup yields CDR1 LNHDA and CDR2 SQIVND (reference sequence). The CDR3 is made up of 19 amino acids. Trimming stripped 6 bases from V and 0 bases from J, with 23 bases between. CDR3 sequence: CASSTAPPSSDANTGELFF. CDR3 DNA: TGTGCCAGTAGCACCGCCCCCCCCTCTAGCGACGCGAACACCGGGGAGCTGTTTTTT.

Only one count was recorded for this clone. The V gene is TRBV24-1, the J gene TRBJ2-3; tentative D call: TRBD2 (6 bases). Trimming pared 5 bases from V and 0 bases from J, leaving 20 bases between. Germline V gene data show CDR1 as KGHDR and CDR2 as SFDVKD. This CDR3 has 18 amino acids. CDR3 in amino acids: CATSVGGGGWGSTDTQYF. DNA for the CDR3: TGTGCCACCAGTGTGGGTGGTGGAGGGTGGGGGAGCACAGATACGCAGTATTTT.

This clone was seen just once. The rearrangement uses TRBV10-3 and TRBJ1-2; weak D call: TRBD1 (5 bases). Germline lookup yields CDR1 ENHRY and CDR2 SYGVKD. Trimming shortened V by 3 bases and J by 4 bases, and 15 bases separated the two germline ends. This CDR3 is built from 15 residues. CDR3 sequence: CAISDAGRESYGYTF. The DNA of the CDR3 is TGTGCCATCAGTGACGCCGGCAGGGAATCCTATGGCTACACCTTC.

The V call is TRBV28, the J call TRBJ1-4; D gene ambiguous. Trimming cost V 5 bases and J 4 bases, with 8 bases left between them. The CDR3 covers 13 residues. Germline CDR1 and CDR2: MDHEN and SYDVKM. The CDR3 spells CASSTGGNEKLFF. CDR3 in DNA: TGTGCCAGCAGTACGGGTGGTAATGAAAAACTGTTTTTT.

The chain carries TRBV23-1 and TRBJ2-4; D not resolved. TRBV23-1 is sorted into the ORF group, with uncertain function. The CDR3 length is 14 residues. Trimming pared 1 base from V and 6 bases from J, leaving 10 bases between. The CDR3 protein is CASSQFWLINIQYF. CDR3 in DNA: TGCGCCAGCAGTCAATTTTGGCTTATAAACATTCAGTACTTC.

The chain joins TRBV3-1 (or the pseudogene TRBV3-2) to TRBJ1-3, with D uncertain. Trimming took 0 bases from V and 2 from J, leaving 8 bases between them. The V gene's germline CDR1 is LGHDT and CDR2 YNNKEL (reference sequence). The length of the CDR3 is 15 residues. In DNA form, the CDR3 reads TGTGCCAGCAGCCAAGATCTAGGTACTGGAAACACCATATATTTT. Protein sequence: CASSQDLGTGNTIYF.

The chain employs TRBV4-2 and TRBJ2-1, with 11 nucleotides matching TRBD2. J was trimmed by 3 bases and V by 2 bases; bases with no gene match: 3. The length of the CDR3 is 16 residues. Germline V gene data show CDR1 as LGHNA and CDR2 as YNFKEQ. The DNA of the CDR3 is TGTGCCAGCAGCCAACTCACTAGCGGGGGCTACAATGAGCAGTTCTTC. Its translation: CASSQLTSGGYNEQFF.

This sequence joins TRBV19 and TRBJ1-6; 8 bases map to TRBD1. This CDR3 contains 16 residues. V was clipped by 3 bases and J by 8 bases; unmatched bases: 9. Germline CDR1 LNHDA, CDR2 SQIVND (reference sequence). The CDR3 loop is CASSISTGGMDSPLHF. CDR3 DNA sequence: TGTGCCAGTAGTATCTCTACAGGGGGGATGGATTCACCCCTCCACTTT.

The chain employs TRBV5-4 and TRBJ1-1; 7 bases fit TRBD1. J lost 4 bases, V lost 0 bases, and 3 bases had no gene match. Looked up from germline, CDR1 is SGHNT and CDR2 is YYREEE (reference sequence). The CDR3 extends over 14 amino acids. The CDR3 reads CASSLETGTTEAFF. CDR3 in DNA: TGTGCCAGCAGCTTGGAGACAGGGACCACTGAAGCTTTCTTT.

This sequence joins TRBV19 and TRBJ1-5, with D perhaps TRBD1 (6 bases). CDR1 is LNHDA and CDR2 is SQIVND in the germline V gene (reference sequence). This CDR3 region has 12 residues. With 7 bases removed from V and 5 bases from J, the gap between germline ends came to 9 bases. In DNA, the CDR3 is TGTGCCAGTAAACAGGGCGATCAGCCCCAGCATTTT. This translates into CASKQGDQPQHF.

CDR3 sequence (DNA): TGTGCCAGCAGCTTAGGAAGGAGTGTGGCCAACGTCCTGACTTTC. This gives the protein CASSLGRSVANVLTF. This sequence joins TRBV7-8 and TRBJ2-6, with unresolved D. The CDR3 is 15 residues long. The V and J ends lost 1 base and 6 bases respectively, with 10 bases between them. From germline, CDR1 is SGHVS and CDR2 FQNEAQ.

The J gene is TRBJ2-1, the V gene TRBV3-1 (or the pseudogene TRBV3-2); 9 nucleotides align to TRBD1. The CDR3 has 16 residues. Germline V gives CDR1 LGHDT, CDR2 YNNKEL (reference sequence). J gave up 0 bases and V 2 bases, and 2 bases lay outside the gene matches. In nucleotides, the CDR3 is TGTGCCAGCAGCCAAACAGGGGGCTTCTCCTACAATGAGCAGTTCTTC. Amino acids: CASSQTGGFSYNEQFF.

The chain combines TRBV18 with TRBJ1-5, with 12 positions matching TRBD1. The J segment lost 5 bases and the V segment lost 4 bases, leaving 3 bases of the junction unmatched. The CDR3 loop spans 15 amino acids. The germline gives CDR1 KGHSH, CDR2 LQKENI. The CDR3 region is CASSRDRGRDQPQHF. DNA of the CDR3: TGTGCCAGCTCACGGGACAGGGGGCGGGATCAGCCCCAGCATTTT.

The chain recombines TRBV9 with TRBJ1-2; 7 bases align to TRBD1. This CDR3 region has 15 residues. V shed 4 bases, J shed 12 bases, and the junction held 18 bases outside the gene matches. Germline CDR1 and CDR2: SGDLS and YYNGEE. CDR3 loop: CASSTSRGDEGPDTF. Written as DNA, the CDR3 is TGTGCCAGCAGCACATCCAGGGGGGACGAGGGACCCGACACCTTC. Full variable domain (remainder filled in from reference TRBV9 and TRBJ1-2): DSGVTQTPKHLITATGQRVTLRCSPRSGDLSVYWYQQSLDQGLQFLIQYYNGEERAKGNILERFSAQQFPDLHSELNLSSLELGDSALYFCASSTSRGDEGPDTFGSGTRLTVV.

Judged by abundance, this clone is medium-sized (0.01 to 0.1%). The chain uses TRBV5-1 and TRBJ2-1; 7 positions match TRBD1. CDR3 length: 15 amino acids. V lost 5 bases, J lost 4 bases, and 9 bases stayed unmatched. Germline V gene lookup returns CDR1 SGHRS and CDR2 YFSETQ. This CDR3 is CASSRGHRGYNEQFF. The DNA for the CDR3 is TGCGCCAGCAGTCGAGGTCACAGGGGTTACAATGAGCAGTTCTTC.

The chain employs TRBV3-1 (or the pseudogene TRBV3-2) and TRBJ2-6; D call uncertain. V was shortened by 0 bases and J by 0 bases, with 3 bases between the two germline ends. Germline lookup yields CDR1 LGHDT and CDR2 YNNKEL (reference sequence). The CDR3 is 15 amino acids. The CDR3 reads CASSQDLSGANVLTF. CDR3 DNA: TGTGCCAGCAGCCAAGATCTCTCTGGGGCCAACGTCCTGACTTTC.

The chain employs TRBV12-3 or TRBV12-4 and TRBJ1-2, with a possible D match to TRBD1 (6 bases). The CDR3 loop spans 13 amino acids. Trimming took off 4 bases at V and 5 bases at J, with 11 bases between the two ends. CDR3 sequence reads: CASSSDRSYGYTF. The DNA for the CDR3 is TGTGCCAGCAGTTCCGACAGGAGTTATGGCTACACCTTC.

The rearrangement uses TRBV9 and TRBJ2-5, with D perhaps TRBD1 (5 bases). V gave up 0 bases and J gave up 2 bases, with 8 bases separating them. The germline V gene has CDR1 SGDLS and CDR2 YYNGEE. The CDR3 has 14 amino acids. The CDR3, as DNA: TGTGCCAGCAGCGTAGGACAGTTTCAAGAGACCCAGTACTTC. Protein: CASSVGQFQETQYF.

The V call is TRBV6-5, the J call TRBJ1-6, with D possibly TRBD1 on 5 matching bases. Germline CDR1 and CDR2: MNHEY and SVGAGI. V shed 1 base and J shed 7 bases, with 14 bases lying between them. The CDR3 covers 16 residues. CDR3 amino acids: CASSYLGGRVNSPLHF. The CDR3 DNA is TGTGCCAGCAGTTACTTAGGCGGCAGGGTGAATTCACCCCTCCACTTT.

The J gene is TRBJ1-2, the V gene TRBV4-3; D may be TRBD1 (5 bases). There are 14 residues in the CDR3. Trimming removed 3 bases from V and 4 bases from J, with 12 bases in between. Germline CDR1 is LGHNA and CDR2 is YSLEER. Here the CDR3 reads CASSQRQSGYGYTF. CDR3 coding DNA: TGCGCCAGCAGCCAGAGACAGTCCGGCTATGGCTACACCTTC.

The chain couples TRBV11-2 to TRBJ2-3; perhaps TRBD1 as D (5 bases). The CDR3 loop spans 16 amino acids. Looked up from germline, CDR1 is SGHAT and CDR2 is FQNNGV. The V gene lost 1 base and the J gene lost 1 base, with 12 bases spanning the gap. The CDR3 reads CASSLAKGRGTDTQYF. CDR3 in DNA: TGTGCCAGCAGCTTAGCTAAGGGGCGAGGCACAGATACGCAGTATTTT. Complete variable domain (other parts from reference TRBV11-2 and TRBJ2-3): EAGVAQSPRYKIIEKRQSVAFWCNPISGHATLYWYQQILGQGPKLLIQFQNNGVVDDSQLPKDRFSAERLKGVDSTLKIQPAKLEDSAVYLCASSLAKGRGTDTQYFGPGTRLTVL.

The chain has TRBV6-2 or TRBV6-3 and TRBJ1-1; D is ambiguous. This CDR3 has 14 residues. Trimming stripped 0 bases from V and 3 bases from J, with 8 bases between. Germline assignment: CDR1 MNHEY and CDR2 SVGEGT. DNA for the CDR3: TGTGCCAGCAGTTACTCTTTTCCGGACACTGAAGCTTTCTTT. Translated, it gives CASSYSFPDTEAFF.